The 21 T cell receptor beta chains below all came from one sample that was sequenced in a study of control samples from healthy donors and cancer patients. Clones were read by immunoSEQ multiplex PCR, and TCRdb kept only the in-frame ones, dropping some. The data contain around 50,000 clones, 95% to 96% of them singletons. Material for sequencing was blood. The origin of the receptors is a woman in her twenties or thirties in good health.

The chain carries TRBV7-8 and TRBJ2-7; no reliable D call. Trimming removed 4 bases from V and 3 bases from J, with 7 bases in between. This CDR3 contains 12 residues. Germline V lookup: CDR1 SGHVS, CDR2 FQNEAQ. The CDR3 DNA is TGTGCCAGCAGCTACGAGTTCTACGAGCAGTACTTC. It translates to CASSYEFYEQYF.

The chain uses TRBV28 and TRBJ1-3; the D is unclear. The length of the CDR3 is 14 residues. V lost 6 bases and J lost 0, with 9 bases in between. In germline, CDR1 is MDHEN, CDR2 SYDVKM. CDR3 residues: CASSLPPSGNTIYF. Written as DNA, the CDR3 is TGTGCCAGCAGCTTACCCCCCTCTGGAAACACCATATATTTT. The full variable domain, its missing parts supplied by reference TRBV28 and TRBJ1-3, is DVKVTQSSRYLVKRTGEKVFLECVQDMDHENMFWYRQDPGLGLRLIYFSYDVKMKEKGDIPEGYSVSREKKERFSLILESASTNQTSMYLCASSLPPSGNTIYFGEGSWLTVV.

The chain combines TRBV4-2 with TRBJ2-2, with D unresolved. CDR3 length: 13 residues. Trimming cost V 3 bases and J 7 bases, with 9 bases left between them. Germline lookup yields CDR1 LGHNA and CDR2 YNFKEQ. CDR3: CASSHTDGGELFF. CDR3 nucleotide sequence: TGTGCCAGCAGCCACACGGACGGCGGGGAGCTGTTTTTT.

V is TRBV7-9 and J is TRBJ1-2; D unresolved. V lost 4 bases and J 5 bases, leaving 14 bases between the germline ends. This CDR3 comprises 14 residues. Germline V gives CDR1 SEHNR, CDR2 FQNEAQ (reference sequence). CDR3 in DNA: TGTGCCAGCAGCTCCCCCGTTGACGGTTATGGCTACACCTTC. This translates into CASSSPVDGYGYTF.

CDR3 nucleotide sequence: TGTGCCACTCATGGGGGGGCGCTTCATGGCTACACCTTC. It is translated as CATHGGALHGYTF. The chain uses TRBV6-5 and TRBJ1-2, with D maybe TRBD1 (6 bases). Germline V gene data show CDR1 as MNHEY and CDR2 as SVGAGI. The CDR3 is 13 residues long. V was pared by 10 bases and J by 6 bases, with 18 bases between.

Note on this clone: At one of its ends the junction is not consistent with the germline gene, which may arise from a read error. V usage is TRBV5-1 and J usage is TRBJ2-3; the match to TRBD1 covers 11 bases. The CDR3 has 14 amino acids. CDR1 is SGHRS, CDR2 YFSETQ, per germline. The CDR3 DNA is TGCGCCCGCAGCGCCGGGACAGGGGGGGATACGCAGTATTTT. Its translation is CARSAGTGGDTQYF.

The CDR3 bases are TGTGCCAGCTCACATGGACAGGCTGGAACCTTC. Protein sequence: CASSHGQAGTF. V and J are TRBV18 and TRBJ1-2, with 7 bases fitting TRBD1. The germline CDR1 and CDR2 sequences are KGHSH and LQKENI. This CDR3 region has 11 residues. Trimming removed 4 bases from V and 14 bases from J; junction bases left unmatched: 7.

The J gene is TRBJ2-1, the V gene TRBV4-1; 8 positions match TRBD2. The V and J ends lost 1 base and 10 bases, in that order; junction bases with no gene match: 15. The germline gives CDR1 MGHRA, CDR2 YSYEKL. The CDR3 sequence is 17 residues long. The CDR3: CASSQVPLAGQFLEQFF. CDR3 bases: TGCGCCAGCAGCCAAGTTCCTCTAGCGGGCCAGTTCTTGGAGCAGTTCTTC.

The V and J genes are TRBV30 and TRBJ1-2, with D hard to call. The V end was cut by 2 bases, the J end by 4 bases, with 14 bases between. CDR3 length: 14 residues. CDR1 and CDR2 from the germline V gene are GTSNPN and SVGIG (reference sequence). This chain's CDR3 is CAWSSSAYSYGYTF. For the CDR3, the DNA is TGTGCCTGGAGTAGCTCCGCCTACAGCTATGGCTACACCTTC.

J is TRBJ2-2 and V is TRBV2; D is unclear. The CDR3 extends over 13 amino acids. Trimming removed 3 bases at V and 0 bases at J, with 2 bases between. The germline V gene encodes CDR1 SNHLY and CDR2 FYNNEI. The CDR3 loop is CASSDSNTGELFF. In DNA, the CDR3 is TGTGCCAGCAGTGACTCGAACACCGGGGAGCTGTTTTTT.

This chain connects TRBV29-1 to TRBJ2-1; 9 bases agree with TRBD2. The CDR3 sequence is 14 residues long. From germline, CDR1 is SQVTM and CDR2 ANQGSEA. V lost 2 bases, J lost 5 bases, and 4 bases stayed unmatched. CDR3 residues: CSVEFLAGDNEQFF. The DNA of the CDR3 is TGCAGCGTTGAATTTTTAGCGGGAGACAATGAGCAGTTCTTC.

The chain is built from TRBV5-3 and TRBJ2-4; D not resolved. TRBV5-3 is an ORF, and what it does is uncertain. This CDR3 is 14 amino acids long. Trimming cost V 4 bases and J 3 bases, with 11 bases left between them. In DNA, the CDR3 is TGTGCCAGAAGCCAACAAAACGGCAAAAACATTCAGTACTTC. Its translation is CARSQQNGKNIQYF.

The V call is TRBV5-1, the J call TRBJ2-5, with a possible D match to TRBD1 (5 bases). V was pared by 1 base and J by 5 bases, with 15 bases between. The germline gives CDR1 SGHRS, CDR2 YFSETQ. CDR3 size: 15 residues. The CDR3 DNA sequence: TGCGCCAGCAGCTTGTATCCAGGGTTTTCGGAGACCCAGTACTTC. It translates to CASSLYPGFSETQYF.

This clone was seen only once. The chain carries TRBV3-1 (or the pseudogene TRBV3-2) and TRBJ1-1, with a tentative D call TRBD1 (6 bases). The germline V and J ends were trimmed by 1 base and 8 bases, with 11 bases remaining between them. The CDR3 consists of 13 residues. The germline gives CDR1 LGHDT, CDR2 YNNKEL (reference sequence). The CDR3 nucleotides are TGTGCCAGCAGCCAAGGCTGGGGGGCGGAAGCTTTCTTT. Encoded protein: CASSQGWGAEAFF.

V is TRBV28 and J is TRBJ2-3; D is tentatively TRBD1 or TRBD2 (5 bases each). This CDR3 has 15 amino acids. CDR1 and CDR2 from the germline V gene are MDHEN and SYDVKM. Trimming removed 2 bases at V and 2 bases at J, with 11 bases between. The CDR3 loop is CASSLRGTNTDTQYF. For the CDR3, the DNA is TGTGCCAGCAGTTTACGTGGGACGAACACAGATACGCAGTATTTT. The whole variable domain, remainder taken from reference TRBV28 and TRBJ2-3, is DVKVTQSSRYLVKRTGEKVFLECVQDMDHENMFWYRQDPGLGLRLIYFSYDVKMKEKGDIPEGYSVSREKKERFSLILESASTNQTSMYLCASSLRGTNTDTQYFGPGTRLTVL.

V is TRBV2 and J is TRBJ2-1; 9 bases are shared with TRBD2. This CDR3 has 12 residues. Trimming took 8 bases from V and 9 from J; bases not matched to a gene: 5. The germline CDR1 and CDR2 sequences are SNHLY and FYNNEI. The CDR3 here is CASGETSGEQFF. In DNA form, the CDR3 reads TGTGCCAGCGGGGAGACTAGCGGTGAGCAGTTCTTC.

The rearrangement links TRBV6-2 or TRBV6-3 to TRBJ2-1, with D perhaps TRBD2 (5 bases). CDR1 and CDR2 (germline): MNHEY, SVGEGT. The CDR3 totals 14 residues. V dropped 5 bases and J dropped 6 bases, with 14 bases sitting between them. In nucleotides, the CDR3 is TGTGCCAGCAGTCATAGCGTAGTCTGCAATGAGCAGTTCTTC. Protein: CASSHSVVCNEQFF.

DNA of the CDR3: TGCGCCAGCAGCTTGCTAGGACTAGCGGGAGGCAATGGGGCCAATGAGCAGTTCTTC. This sequence encodes CASSLLGLAGGNGANEQFF. This chain joins TRBV5-1 and TRBJ2-1, with 14 positions matching TRBD2. Germline lookup yields CDR1 SGHRS and CDR2 YFSETQ. With V trimmed by 1 base and J by 6 bases, 12 bases remained unmatched. The CDR3 covers 19 residues.

This chain uses TRBV28 with TRBJ1-6, with no clear D. With 3 bases removed from V and 8 bases from J, the gap between germline ends came to 17 bases. Germline CDR1 MDHEN, CDR2 SYDVKM. The CDR3 is 16 residues long. As DNA, the CDR3 is TGTGCCAGCAGTTTCGGATCCGGGAGTGGGGATTCACCCCTCCACTTT. It is translated as CASSFGSGSGDSPLHF.

The gene calls are TRBV7-2 and TRBJ2-6; D unresolved. Germline CDR1 is SGHTA and CDR2 is FQGNSA. The V gene lost 0 bases and the J gene lost 4 bases, with 10 bases spanning the gap. This CDR3 is 16 amino acids long. The CDR3 DNA follows: TGTGCCAGCAGCTTAGCCGTGAGGTCCGGGGCCAACGTCCTGACTTTC. Translated, it gives CASSLAVRSGANVLTF.

The genes are TRBV28 and TRBJ1-5, with D uncertain. Trimming shortened V by 1 base and J by 0 bases, and 10 bases separated the two germline ends. The V gene's germline CDR1 is MDHEN and CDR2 SYDVKM. The CDR3 runs to 16 residues. Here the CDR3 reads CASSLFYGDSNQPQHF. The CDR3, as DNA: TGTGCCAGCAGTTTATTTTACGGTGATAGCAATCAGCCCCAGCATTTT.